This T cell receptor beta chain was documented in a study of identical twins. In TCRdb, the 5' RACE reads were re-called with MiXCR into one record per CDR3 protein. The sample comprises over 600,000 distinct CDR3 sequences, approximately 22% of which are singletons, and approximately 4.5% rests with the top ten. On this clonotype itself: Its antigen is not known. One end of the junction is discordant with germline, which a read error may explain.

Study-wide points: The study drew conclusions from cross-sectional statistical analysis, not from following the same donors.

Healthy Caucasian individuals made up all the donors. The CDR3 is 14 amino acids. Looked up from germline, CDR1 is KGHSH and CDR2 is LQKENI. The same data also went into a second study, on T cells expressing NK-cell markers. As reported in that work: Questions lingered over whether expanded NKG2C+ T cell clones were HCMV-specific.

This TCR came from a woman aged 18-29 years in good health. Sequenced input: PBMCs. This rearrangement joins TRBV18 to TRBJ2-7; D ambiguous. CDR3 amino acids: CASSRARASSEQYF. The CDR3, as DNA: TGTGCCAGCTCACGGGCTAGAGCTTCCTCCGAGCAGTACTTC.